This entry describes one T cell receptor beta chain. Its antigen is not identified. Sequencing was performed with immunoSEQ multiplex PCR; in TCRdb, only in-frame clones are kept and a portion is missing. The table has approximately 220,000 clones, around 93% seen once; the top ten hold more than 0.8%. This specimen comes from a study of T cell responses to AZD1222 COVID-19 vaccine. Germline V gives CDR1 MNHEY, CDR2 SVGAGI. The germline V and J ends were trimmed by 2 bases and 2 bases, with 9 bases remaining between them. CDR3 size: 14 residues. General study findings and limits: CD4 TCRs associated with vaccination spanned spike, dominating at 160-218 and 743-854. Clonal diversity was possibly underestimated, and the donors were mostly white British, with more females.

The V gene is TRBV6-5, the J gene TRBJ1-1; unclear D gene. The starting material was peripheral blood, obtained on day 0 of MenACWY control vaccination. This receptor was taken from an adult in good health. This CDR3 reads CASSYGSTNTEAFF. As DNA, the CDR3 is TGTGCCAGCAGTTACGGCTCGACCAACACTGAAGCTTTCTTT.